The 28 T cell receptor beta chains listed next were all sequenced from one sample in a study of cytomegalovirus exposure and HLA in healthy donors (dated by TCRdb to 2016 to 2017). To prepare the library, the immunoSEQ multiplex PCR assay was applied. The multiplex PCR relied on a mix of 60 forward primers for TCR Vbeta segments and 13 reverse primers for TCR Jbeta segments. TCRdb carries this immuneACCESS record with in-frame sequences only. Its versions omit some clonotypes, under half of them owing to an unresolved V gene in the studies checked, with the rest unexplained. The sample records about 160,000 clones, about 72% of which are singletons. Clones ranked in the top ten supply around 1.4% of the sample. Input material: PBMCs. All receptors derive from a male donor in good health and CMV-seronegative.

The CDR3 DNA reads TGTGCCAGCCCCGCACCATGGACAGGGAGCTCGAACACCGGGGAGCTGTTTTTT. The encoded protein is CASPAPWTGSSNTGELFF. The chain links TRBV18 to TRBJ2-2, with 8 positions matching TRBD1. The CDR3 has 18 residues. CDR1 is KGHSH, CDR2 LQKENI, per germline. V lost 8 bases, J lost 0 bases, and 14 bases stayed unmatched. Supplemented by reference TRBV18 and TRBJ2-2, the full variable domain reads NAGVMQNPRHLVRRRGQEARLRCSPMKGHSHVYWYRQLPEEGLKFMVYLQKENIIDESGMPKERFSAEFPKEGPSILRIQQVVRGDSAAYFCASPAPWTGSSNTGELFFGEGSRLTVL.

The V and J genes are TRBV10-3 and TRBJ2-2, with D perhaps TRBD1 (5 bases). In germline, CDR1 is ENHRY, CDR2 SYGVKD. With 4 bases removed from V and 4 bases from J, the gap between germline ends came to 16 bases. The CDR3 length is 16 residues. The CDR3 bases are TGTGCCATCAGTGGGTCTCGGCAGGGCGGCACCGGGGAGCTGTTTTTT. This codes for CAISGSRQGGTGELFF.

This clone has just a few counts. The chain employs TRBV29-1 and TRBJ1-2; D is undetermined. The germline CDR1 and CDR2 sequences are SQVTM and ANQGSEA. The CDR3 length is 12 residues. V was clipped by 4 bases and J by 8 bases, with 14 bases between them. This CDR3 is CSVGKGRGGYTF. The CDR3 DNA reads TGCAGCGTTGGGAAGGGAAGAGGGGGCTACACCTTC.

The V call is TRBV5-6, the J call TRBJ1-2; possible D gene TRBD1, 6 bases. The CDR3 sequence is 13 residues long. CDR1 SGHDT and CDR2 YYEEEE come from the germline V gene. The ends were cut back, 0 bases at V and 8 bases at J, with 11 bases in the middle. CDR3 sequence (DNA): TGTGCCAGCAGCTTGGCCGGGGGGCGAGGCTACACCTTC. It codes for CASSLAGGRGYTF.

V is TRBV7-9 and J is TRBJ2-1; 9 bases match TRBD2. Per germline, CDR1 SEHNR and CDR2 FQNEAQ (reference sequence). V trimming: 5 bases; J trimming: 5 bases; junction bases outside the gene matches: 7. This CDR3 spans 15 amino acids. CDR3: CASSHGTSFHNEQFF. The CDR3 DNA reads TGTGCCAGCAGCCACGGGACTAGCTTTCACAATGAGCAGTTCTTC.

This clone showed up just a few times. The genes are TRBV2 and TRBJ1-5; maybe TRBD1 (5 bases). This CDR3 contains 13 residues. Trimming shortened V by 7 bases and J by 4 bases, and 11 bases separated the two germline ends. Germline CDR1 reads SNHLY; CDR2 reads FYNNEI. As DNA, the CDR3 is TGTGCCAGCACCCCGGGACTAAATCAGCCCCAGCATTTT. It codes for CASTPGLNQPQHF. Combining the CDR3 with reference TRBV2 and TRBJ1-5 gives the whole variable domain EPEVTQTPSHQVTQMGQEVILRCVPISNHLYFYWYRQILGQKVEFLVSFYNNEISEKSEIFDDQFSVERPDGSNFTLKIRSTKLEDSAMYFCASTPGLNQPQHFGDGTRLSIL.

The chain carries TRBV19 and TRBJ2-7; TRBD1 might be the D (5 bases). The CDR3 has 13 residues. The V end lost 4 bases, the J end lost 0 bases, and 7 bases lay between the germline ends. Germline CDR1 LNHDA, CDR2 SQIVND (reference sequence). CDR3 in DNA: TGTGCCAGTAGTAAAGACAGCTCCTACGAGCAGTACTTC. It is translated as CASSKDSSYEQYF.

The chain uses TRBV7-2 and TRBJ1-5; no definite D call. The V gene's germline CDR1 is SGHTA and CDR2 FQGNSA. Between the trimmed V and J ends, which lost 2 bases and 3 bases, there was a span of 11 bases. This CDR3 spans 15 amino acids. CDR3 sequence: CASSLSGGLNQPQHF. CDR3 nucleotide sequence: TGTGCCAGCAGCTTATCGGGCGGACTCAATCAGCCCCAGCATTTT.

This clone appeared once. The J gene is TRBJ2-5, the V gene TRBV2; weak D call: TRBD2 (5 bases). The CDR3 sequence is 12 residues long. The V end was cut by 8 bases, the J end by 5 bases, with 12 bases between. Germline CDR1 SNHLY, CDR2 FYNNEI. Here the CDR3 reads CASQPERETQYF. The CDR3 DNA sequence: TGTGCCAGCCAACCCGAGCGGGAGACCCAGTACTTC.

J is TRBJ2-2 and V is TRBV2; TRBD2 might be the D (5 bases). V lost 7 bases to trimming and J lost 0 bases, with 18 bases between them. Germline values: CDR1 SNHLY, CDR2 FYNNEI. The CDR3 totals 17 residues. The CDR3 nucleotides are TGTGCCAGCACCCGCCAGCGGCCGTCATCGAACACCGGGGAGCTGTTTTTT. Protein: CASTRQRPSSNTGELFF. Full variable domain (remainder filled in from reference TRBV2 and TRBJ2-2): EPEVTQTPSHQVTQMGQEVILRCVPISNHLYFYWYRQILGQKVEFLVSFYNNEISEKSEIFDDQFSVERPDGSNFTLKIRSTKLEDSAMYFCASTRQRPSSNTGELFFGEGSRLTVL.

As regards this clone: Other DNA sequences in the same sample also yield this CDR3. V and J are TRBV29-1 and TRBJ2-7; D may be TRBD2 (5 bases). The V end was cut by 4 bases, the J end by 0 bases, with 7 bases between. The CDR3 is made up of 12 amino acids. The germline V gene encodes CDR1 SQVTM and CDR2 ANQGSEA. CDR3 sequence reads: CSVGGSSYEQYF. DNA for the CDR3: TGCAGCGTTGGAGGGTCCTCCTACGAGCAGTACTTC.

The V and J genes are TRBV27 and TRBJ2-5; TRBD2 aligns across 8 bases. The J call is doubtful: the DNA matches TRBJ2-7 better. The CDR3 covers 15 residues. Germline CDR1 is MNHEY and CDR2 is SMNVEV (reference sequence). The CDR3 is CASRFISGGLYEQYF. CDR3 bases: TGTGCCAGCAGGTTTATAAGCGGGGGCCTCTACGAGCAGTACTTC.

The chain is built from TRBV6-1 and TRBJ2-5; possible D gene TRBD2, 6 bases. The CDR3 covers 15 residues. V was pared by 6 bases and J by 2 bases, with 16 bases between. Germline V lookup: CDR1 MNHNS, CDR2 SASEGT. The CDR3, as DNA: TGTGCCAGCAGCTTGAGCGGGTCCCCGCAAGAGACCCAGTACTTC. It is translated as CASSLSGSPQETQYF.

Here the CDR3 reads CASTVRERTEAFF. Written as DNA, the CDR3 is TGTGCCAGCACGGTCAGGGAAAGGACTGAAGCTTTCTTT. This chain links TRBV25-1 with TRBJ1-1; D may be TRBD1 (5 bases). Germline V gives CDR1 MGHDK, CDR2 SYGVNS. The V end was cut by 7 bases, the J end by 5 bases, with 14 bases between. The CDR3 loop spans 13 amino acids.

The chain has TRBV7-6 and TRBJ2-1, with D possibly being TRBD2 (6 bases). The germline CDR1 and CDR2 sequences are SGHVS and FNYEAQ. V lost 5 bases to trimming and J lost 10 bases, with 15 bases between them. CDR3 size: 13 residues. The CDR3 bases are TGTGCCAGCAGCCAGACTAGAGATCGGGAGCAGTTCTTC. Its translation: CASSQTRDREQFF.

In DNA form, the CDR3 reads TGTGCCACCAGCAGGGACAGGAGTGCGAATCAGCCCCAGCATTTT. Translation: CATSRDRSANQPQHF. The chain is built from TRBV15 and TRBJ1-5; 7 positions agree with TRBD1. The CDR3 has 15 residues. Germline lookup yields CDR1 LNHNV and CDR2 YYDKDF (reference sequence). The V segment lost 3 bases and the J segment 4 bases; nucleotides outside the gene matches: 6.

The rearrangement links TRBV7-8 to TRBJ1-3, with D unclear. The CDR3 has 16 residues. Trimming shortened V by 1 base and J by 0 bases, and 10 bases separated the two germline ends. CDR1 is SGHVS, CDR2 FQNEAQ, per germline. DNA for the CDR3: TGTGCCAGCAGCTTAGAAGGCGGCCGCTCTGGAAACACCATATATTTT. It yields the protein CASSLEGGRSGNTIYF.

The genes are TRBV7-9 and TRBJ2-7, with D perhaps TRBD1 (5 bases). V dropped 3 bases and J dropped 3 bases, with 9 bases sitting between them. This CDR3 contains 13 residues. The germline V gene encodes CDR1 SEHNR and CDR2 FQNEAQ (reference sequence). CDR3 sequence: CASSFGRVYEQYF. The CDR3 region has the DNA TGTGCCAGCAGCTTTGGCAGGGTCTACGAGCAGTACTTC.

This clone showed up just a few times. V and J are TRBV6-4 and TRBJ1-1; D is possibly TRBD1 (5 bases). CDR1 and CDR2 (germline): MRHNA, SNTAGT. This CDR3 has 13 residues. The ends were cut back, 5 bases at V and 4 bases at J, with 11 bases in the middle. CDR3 residues: CASSLLRGTEAFF. CDR3 sequence (DNA): TGTGCCAGCAGTCTCTTAAGGGGCACTGAAGCTTTCTTT.

This clone came up a few times. The chain employs TRBV18 and TRBJ1-4, with 9 bases matching TRBD1. Germline assignment: CDR1 KGHSH and CDR2 LQKENI. V shed 6 bases and J 8 bases; nucleotides not matched to a gene: 4. The CDR3 is 13 amino acids. The CDR3 bases are TGTGCCAGCTCCCCCGGACAGGGGGAAAAACTGTTTTTT. This gives the protein CASSPGQGEKLFF.

The J gene is TRBJ1-2, the V gene TRBV9, with D possibly TRBD1 on 6 matching bases. The V gene's germline CDR1 is SGDLS and CDR2 YYNGEE. The CDR3 is 16 amino acids. V was cut by 0 bases and J by 7 bases, with 19 bases left in between. CDR3 in DNA: TGTGCCAGCAGCGTAGACGTGGGGGGGCAGGGGAGTGGCTACACCTTC. This sequence encodes CASSVDVGGQGSGYTF. The whole variable domain, remainder taken from reference TRBV9 and TRBJ1-2, is DSGVTQTPKHLITATGQRVTLRCSPRSGDLSVYWYQQSLDQGLQFLIQYYNGEERAKGNILERFSAQQFPDLHSELNLSSLELGDSALYFCASSVDVGGQGSGYTFGSGTRLTVV.

The CDR3 DNA sequence: TGTGCCAGCAGCGAGGGGAGGGTCTATGGCTACACCTTC. As protein: CASSEGRVYGYTF. This chain uses TRBV9 with TRBJ1-2; possible D gene TRBD1, 5 bases. The CDR3 spans 13 residues. Trimming pared 3 bases from V and 4 bases from J, leaving 10 bases between. Germline V gene data show CDR1 as SGDLS and CDR2 as YYNGEE.

On this clone: Other nucleotide sequences from this sample produce the same CDR3. CDR3 sequence reads: CASSQGTGDEKLFF. The CDR3 DNA sequence: TGCGCCAGCAGCCAGGGGACAGGGGATGAAAAACTGTTTTTT. This sequence joins TRBV4-1 and TRBJ1-4; 10 bases align to TRBD1. After removal of 3 bases from V and 6 bases from J, the junction contained 1 base not matched to a gene. In germline, CDR1 is MGHRA, CDR2 YSYEKL. The length of the CDR3 is 14 residues.

The chain links TRBV6-1 to TRBJ2-4; weak D call: TRBD1 (5 bases). Trimming shortened V by 3 bases and J by 0 bases, and 12 bases separated the two germline ends. The length of the CDR3 is 16 residues. Germline V gene sequence: CDR1 MNHNS, CDR2 SASEGT. The CDR3 here is CASSETATLAKNIQYF. CDR3 DNA sequence: TGTGCCAGCAGTGAGACAGCGACTCTAGCCAAAAACATTCAGTACTTC.

This clone was seen just once. The chain joins TRBV6-5 to TRBJ1-5; no clear D. Germline V gene lookup returns CDR1 MNHEY and CDR2 SVGAGI. The CDR3 totals 13 residues. Trimming left V 0 bases short and J 5 bases short, with 5 bases between. The CDR3 reads CASSYSRDQPQHF. CDR3 coding DNA: TGTGCCAGCAGTTACTCGAGGGATCAGCCCCAGCATTTT.

The chain recombines TRBV4-3 with TRBJ2-6; TRBD1 aligns across 10 bases. The germline V gene encodes CDR1 LGHNA and CDR2 YSLEER. This CDR3 contains 18 residues. V shed 4 bases, J shed 0 bases, and the junction held 6 bases outside the gene matches. DNA for the CDR3: TGCGCCAGCAGCCTCGGGACAGGGGCTAACTCTGGGGCCAACGTCCTGACTTTC. It encodes CASSLGTGANSGANVLTF.

A few counts support this clone. This chain connects TRBV29-1 to TRBJ1-3; D not certain. V was trimmed by 2 bases and J by 3 bases, leaving 2 bases between them. CDR3 length: 11 residues. Germline V gives CDR1 SQVTM, CDR2 ANQGSEA. The chain's CDR3 is CSVELGNTIYF. The CDR3 DNA reads TGCAGCGTTGAACTTGGAAACACCATATATTTT.

The table lists this clone with a few counts. The gene calls are TRBV7-2 and TRBJ2-5; 10 bases agree with TRBD2. The CDR3 is 15 amino acids. V was clipped by 3 bases and J by 5 bases; unmatched bases: 6. Germline V gene sequence: CDR1 SGHTA, CDR2 FQGNSA. CDR3 sequence: CASSLSGGASETQYF. The CDR3, as DNA: TGTGCCAGCAGCTTGAGCGGGGGGGCCAGTGAGACCCAGTACTTC.